Below, 29 T cell receptor beta chains from the same sample are listed, as sequenced in a study of immune cell composition in non-small cell lung cancer (TCRdb year 2017). Library preparation used the immunoSEQ multiplex PCR assay. TCRdb limited this immuneACCESS table to in-frame rearrangements with V and J called. A share of clones is missing; checked studies link under half to unresolved V genes, and the rest is unexplained. The sample records about 4,700 clones, around three quarters of which are singletons. The leading ten clones occupy around a fifth of the sample. Sample: lung tumor tissue. The source is a human donor with non-small cell lung cancer.

In this sample, this clone turned up a few times. The gene calls are TRBV5-1 and TRBJ1-2; D is undetermined. V was clipped by 4 bases and J by 3 bases, with 10 bases between them. The CDR3 is made up of 13 amino acids. The germline CDR1 and CDR2 sequences are SGHRS and YFSETQ. The CDR3 loop is CASSPGVDYGYTF. CDR3 sequence (DNA): TGCGCCAGCAGCCCTGGAGTAGACTATGGCTACACCTTC.

A single count supports this clone. This specimen includes other DNA sequences encoding the same CDR3. The CDR3 DNA reads as TGTGCCAGCAGACCTATGACAGGGGCCCCATACGAGCAGTACTTC. Encoded protein: CASRPMTGAPYEQYF. This rearrangement joins TRBV2 to TRBJ2-7, with TRBD1 matching over 8 bases. Germline V gene data show CDR1 as SNHLY and CDR2 as FYNNEI. The CDR3 is 15 amino acids. V lost 6 bases and J lost 4; bases outside the gene matches: 11.

This clone occurred once. The J gene is TRBJ1-1, the V gene TRBV6-5; 11 nucleotides line up with TRBD1. Germline loops: CDR1 MNHEY, CDR2 SVGAGI. The CDR3 spans 15 residues. Unmatched junction bases numbered 12, after V lost 6 bases and J lost 9 bases. The CDR3 protein is CASSDRTGGVHKAFF. As DNA, the CDR3 is TGTGCCAGCAGCGACAGGACAGGGGGCGTTCATAAAGCTTTCTTT.

V gene TRBV10-3 combines with J gene TRBJ2-3, with a tentative D call TRBD2 (7 bases). The CDR3 loop spans 16 amino acids. Germline lookup yields CDR1 ENHRY and CDR2 SYGVKD. The ends were cut back, 4 bases at V and 2 bases at J, with 16 bases in the middle. As DNA, the CDR3 is TGTGCCATCAGTGTTCGGGGGGCCTCCGCCACAGATACGCAGTATTTT. Translated: CAISVRGASATDTQYF.

The chain joins TRBV6-5 to TRBJ1-2; 9 bases fit TRBD1. After removal of 4 bases from V and 8 bases from J, the junction contained 11 bases not matched to a gene. This CDR3 has 15 amino acids. Per germline, CDR1 MNHEY and CDR2 SVGAGI. Here the CDR3 DNA reads TGTGCCAGCAGTTCCTCGGGACAGGGAAGAGGAGGCTACACCTTC. Protein product: CASSSSGQGRGGYTF.

This chain connects TRBV5-1 to TRBJ2-1; 8 bases agree with TRBD1. There are 16 residues in the CDR3. J was trimmed by 4 bases and V by 2 bases; bases with no gene match: 8. Germline assignment: CDR1 SGHRS and CDR2 YFSETQ. The chain's CDR3 is CASSLSWTGTYNEQFF. The CDR3 nucleotides are TGCGCCAGCAGCTTATCGTGGACAGGGACTTACAATGAGCAGTTCTTC.

The chain joins TRBV25-1 to TRBJ2-4; the D gene is possibly TRBD1 (5 bases). CDR3 length: 16 residues. Trimming took 0 bases from V and 3 from J, leaving 12 bases between them. Per the germline V gene, CDR1 is MGHDK and CDR2 is SYGVNS. CDR3 nucleotides: TGTGCCAGCAGTGAATACAGGGCATTAGGCAAAAACATTCAGTACTTC. This translates into CASSEYRALGKNIQYF.

The chain joins TRBV2 to TRBJ2-2; TRBD1 is a possible D gene (6 bases). V lost 5 bases and J 2 bases, leaving 12 bases between the germline ends. Germline CDR1 reads SNHLY; CDR2 reads FYNNEI. This CDR3 comprises 15 residues. The DNA of the CDR3 is TGTGCCAGCAGTAAGACAGGTCGAAACACCGGGGAGCTGTTTTTT. This sequence encodes CASSKTGRNTGELFF.

V is TRBV28 and J is TRBJ1-6; 7 bases agree with TRBD1. The CDR3 contains 16 residues. Germline V lookup: CDR1 MDHEN, CDR2 SYDVKM. The V and J ends lost 3 bases and 2 bases, in that order; junction bases with no gene match: 4. CDR3 sequence: CASSFPGGPYNSPLHF. The DNA of the CDR3 is TGTGCCAGCAGTTTCCCAGGGGGTCCCTATAATTCACCCCTCCACTTT.

This clone appeared a single time. V usage is TRBV6-1 and J usage is TRBJ1-6; perhaps TRBD1 as D (5 bases). Deletions cut 5 bases from V and 4 bases from J, with 9 bases between. This CDR3 is built from 14 residues. The germline gives CDR1 MNHNS, CDR2 SASEGT. CDR3 in DNA: TGTGCCAGCAGTCCAGGGCCGTATAATTCACCCCTCCACTTT. This sequence encodes CASSPGPYNSPLHF.

V is TRBV11-3 and J is TRBJ1-1; D gene uncertain. The CDR3 extends over 13 amino acids. The ends were cut back, 2 bases at V and 0 bases at J, with 4 bases in the middle. Germline V gives CDR1 SGHNT, CDR2 YENEEA. CDR3 protein: CASSLQVNTEAFF. The CDR3 DNA reads as TGTGCCAGCAGCTTACAGGTGAACACTGAAGCTTTCTTT.

This clone showed up just a few times. This chain links TRBV5-1 with TRBJ2-5; possibly TRBD2 for D (5 bases). Trimming left V 5 bases short and J 1 base short, with 9 bases between. This CDR3 region has 13 residues. Germline V lookup: CDR1 SGHRS, CDR2 YFSETQ. The CDR3 DNA sequence: TGCGCCAGCAGGTGGGCGGGCCAAGAGACCCAGTACTTC. Its translation: CASRWAGQETQYF.

The genes are TRBV6-1 and TRBJ2-7, with D possibly being TRBD2 (7 bases). The CDR3 is made up of 15 amino acids. Germline values: CDR1 MNHNS, CDR2 SASEGT. Trimming took 1 base from V and 7 from J, leaving 17 bases between them. For the CDR3, the DNA is TGTGCCAGCAGTGAAGAAGTGGGGGGGCCTTATGAGCAGTACTTC. This translates into CASSEEVGGPYEQYF.

V is TRBV5-6 and J is TRBJ1-1; 7 nucleotides line up with TRBD1. CDR1 is SGHDT and CDR2 is YYEEEE in the germline V gene. With V trimmed by 0 bases and J by 4 bases, 6 bases remained unmatched. CDR3 length equals 15 residues. The CDR3 region has the DNA TGTGCCAGCAGCTTGGAGGCAGGGGGTAGCACTGAAGCTTTCTTT. Protein product: CASSLEAGGSTEAFF.

V is TRBV6-5 and J is TRBJ2-6; D perhaps matches TRBD2 (6 bases). The CDR3 is 15 amino acids. Trimming shortened V by 5 bases and J by 0 bases, and 8 bases separated the two germline ends. Germline loops: CDR1 MNHEY, CDR2 SVGAGI. CDR3 in DNA: TGTGCCAGCAGTCGGAGGGGCTCTGGGGCCAACGTCCTGACTTTC. This gives the protein CASSRRGSGANVLTF.

The chain combines TRBV5-4 with TRBJ1-4; D is uncertain. V lost 0 bases and J lost 0, with 6 bases in between. The CDR3 totals 15 residues. Looked up from germline, CDR1 is SGHNT and CDR2 is YYREEE (reference sequence). The CDR3 region has the DNA TGTGCCAGCAGCTTGGGGGCAGCAACTAATGAAAAACTGTTTTTT. Protein: CASSLGAATNEKLFF.

This clone has just a few counts. The chain links TRBV6-1 to TRBJ1-4, with a tentative D call TRBD1 (5 bases). Germline CDR1 and CDR2: MNHNS and SASEGT. The CDR3 totals 15 residues. V was cut by 6 bases and J by 5 bases, with 16 bases left in between. The CDR3 is CASSRSTAGNEKLFF. The CDR3 bases are TGTGCCAGCAGCAGATCGACAGCGGGGAATGAAAAACTGTTTTTT.

The V gene is TRBV18, the J gene TRBJ2-3; no reliable D call. The CDR3 is 13 amino acids. CDR1 is KGHSH, CDR2 LQKENI, per germline. Trimming removed 3 bases from V and 0 bases from J, with 4 bases in between. The CDR3 sequence: CASSPLSTDTQYF. The CDR3 DNA reads TGTGCCAGCTCACCTCTCAGCACAGATACGCAGTATTTT. Using reference TRBV18 and TRBJ2-3 for the parts outside the CDR3, the full variable domain is NAGVMQNPRHLVRRRGQEARLRCSPMKGHSHVYWYRQLPEEGLKFMVYLQKENIIDESGMPKERFSAEFPKEGPSILRIQQVVRGDSAAYFCASSPLSTDTQYFGPGTRLTVL.

This clone occurred a few times. The genes are TRBV19 and TRBJ1-3; TRBD1 aligns across 12 bases. J lost 4 bases, V lost 5 bases, and 9 bases had no gene match. The CDR3 consists of 17 residues. Germline CDR1 LNHDA, CDR2 SQIVND (reference sequence). The CDR3 loop is CASSPPGQGARGNTIYF. The DNA for the CDR3 is TGTGCCAGTAGTCCCCCGGGACAGGGGGCACGGGGAAACACCATATATTTT.

This clone was recorded a few times. V usage is TRBV12-2 and J usage is TRBJ1-6. TRBV12-2 is shown as a pseudogene. The CDR3 has 12 amino acids. The CDR3 reads CADYGVNSPLHF. The CDR3 nucleotides are TGTGCAGACTACGGGGTCAATTCACCCCTCCACTTT.

V is TRBV5-8 and J is TRBJ2-7, with a weak D call TRBD1 (6 bases). CDR1 and CDR2 from the germline V gene are SGHTS and YDEGEE. The ends were cut back, 0 bases at V and 6 bases at J, with 19 bases in the middle. The CDR3 has 16 amino acids. The CDR3 nucleotides read TGTGCCAGCAGCTTGGCCTTCGACAGGTCGGTAAGCGAGCAGTACTTC. Its translation is CASSLAFDRSVSEQYF. The whole variable domain, filled in from reference TRBV5-8 and TRBJ2-7, reads EAGVTQSPTHLIKTRGQQATLRCSPISGHTSVYWYQQALGLGLQFLLWYDEGEERNRGNFPPRFSGRQFPNYSSELNVNALELEDSALYLCASSLAFDRSVSEQYFGPGTRLTVT.

The genes are TRBV7-6 and TRBJ2-5, with 8 bases lining up with TRBD1. Germline CDR1 SGHVS, CDR2 FNYEAQ. V shed 5 bases and J 7 bases; nucleotides not matched to a gene: 15. CDR3 length: 16 residues. The CDR3 is CASSPPAGGASGTQYF. The DNA for the CDR3 is TGTGCCAGCAGCCCCCCCGCAGGGGGCGCCTCCGGGACCCAGTACTTC.

The gene calls are TRBV4-3 and TRBJ1-1, with D possibly matching TRBD1 (5 bases). The CDR3 spans 13 residues. The germline gives CDR1 LGHNA, CDR2 YSLEER. The ends were cut back, 3 bases at V and 1 base at J, with 6 bases in the middle. CDR3 protein: CASSHRENTEAFF. CDR3 nucleotides: TGCGCCAGCAGCCACAGGGAGAACACTGAAGCTTTCTTT.

V and J are TRBV6-5 and TRBJ2-7; 8 bases align to TRBD1. The V and J ends lost 4 bases and 4 bases, in that order; junction bases with no gene match: 9. Germline lookup yields CDR1 MNHEY and CDR2 SVGAGI. This CDR3 spans 15 amino acids. CDR3 protein: CASSSFQGARYEQYF. In DNA form, the CDR3 reads TGTGCCAGCAGTTCCTTCCAGGGGGCGCGGTACGAGCAGTACTTC.

The CDR3 DNA follows: TGTGCCATCCTTTCTCTGGTACAGGGCCGCTACACCTTC. Its translation: CAILSLVQGRYTF. The chain carries TRBV6-1 and TRBJ1-2; a weak D match, TRBD1 (6 bases). CDR3 size: 13 residues. Deletions cut 10 bases from V and 9 bases from J, with 21 bases between. Germline V gene data show CDR1 as MNHNS and CDR2 as SASEGT.

Turning to this clone: The same CDR3 is also encoded by other DNA sequences in this sample. V is TRBV10-2 and J is TRBJ1-2; 8 positions match TRBD1. The V gene end was trimmed by 7 bases and the J gene end by 3 bases; junction bases not matched to a gene: 10. The length of the CDR3 is 15 residues. Germline assignment: CDR1 WSHSY and CDR2 SAAADI. The chain's CDR3 is CASNDRGGIDYGYTF. DNA for the CDR3: TGCGCCAGCAACGACAGGGGTGGGATTGACTATGGCTACACCTTC.

In this sample, this clone turned up once. The V call is TRBV2, the J call TRBJ2-3, with D perhaps TRBD2 (6 bases). Trimming removed 5 bases at V and 0 bases at J, with 24 bases between. Germline CDR1 is SNHLY and CDR2 is FYNNEI. The CDR3 is 19 residues long. The DNA of the CDR3 is TGTGCCAGCAGTAAAATACCCGGGACTCAAATATCTAGCACAGATACGCAGTATTTT. Amino acid sequence: CASSKIPGTQISSTDTQYF.

V usage is TRBV7-8 and J usage is TRBJ2-5; D remains ambiguous. The V end lost 2 bases, the J end lost 5 bases, and 12 bases lay between the germline ends. The CDR3 runs 14 residues. Germline V lookup: CDR1 SGHVS, CDR2 FQNEAQ. The CDR3 loop is CASSLTFSVETQYF. Here the CDR3 DNA reads TGTGCCAGCAGCTTAACCTTTAGTGTGGAGACCCAGTACTTC.

The V and J genes are TRBV27 and TRBJ2-3; 9 bases fit TRBD1. The germline V gene encodes CDR1 MNHEY and CDR2 SMNVEV (reference sequence). The V gene end was trimmed by 6 bases and the J gene end by 1 base; junction bases not matched to a gene: 5. The CDR3 sequence is 15 residues long. The CDR3 DNA sequence: TGTGCCAGCAGCCAACAGGGGGCTCGCACAGATACGCAGTATTTT. As protein: CASSQQGARTDTQYF.